This paragraph covers one TCR beta chain sequence. Its antigen is unknown. The PCR made use of 60 Vbeta and 13 Jbeta primers. Generated by immunoSEQ multiplex PCR, the TCRdb table keeps only in-frame clones and is missing some. This sample has fewer than 200,000 clones, with roughly 80% found just once. The CDR3 spans 15 residues. V lost 5 bases, J lost 6 bases, and 10 bases stayed unmatched. Germline values: CDR1 SGHTA, CDR2 FQGNSA. The sample is drawn from a study of cytomegalovirus exposure and HLA in healthy donors. Overall study: One earlier analysis, a look at 150 million to 200 million T cells, found some 110 million unique TCR beta sequences. Most donors, 80% to 90% of 350 to 450 genotyped, fell in the Caucasian-associated ancestry cluster.

Broader study findings: The analysis excluded some indistinguishable V segments, including TRBV6-2 and TRBV6-3.

Sequencing used PBMCs. The receptor's source is a human donor in good health. The chain carries TRBV7-2 and TRBJ1-2; the match to TRBD1 covers 9 bases. The CDR3 loop reads CASSPTGNRGHGYTF. CDR3 sequence (DNA): TGTGCCAGCAGCCCTACCGGAAACAGGGGGCATGGCTACACCTTC.